This T cell receptor beta chain is drawn from a study of radiotherapy plus CTLA-4 blockade in lung cancer. The assay was immunoSEQ multiplex PCR, and TCRdb's table has in-frame clones only and misses some. The table has 30,000 or so clones, less than 75% seen once. The CDR3 extends over 18 amino acids. V shed 3 bases and J 4 bases; nucleotides not matched to a gene: 10. Germline V gives CDR1 MGHRA, CDR2 YSYEKL. The specimen was peripheral blood, collected from a patient treated with radiotherapy plus ipilimumab. The sequence was collected from a human donor with non-small cell lung cancer who had stable disease on radiotherapy plus ipilimumab. V usage is TRBV4-1 and J usage is TRBJ2-1; TRBD2 matches at 12 bases. CDR3 residues: CASSHESGTSGQYNEQFF. CDR3 bases: TGCGCCAGCAGCCATGAAAGCGGGACTAGCGGGCAATACAATGAGCAGTTCTTC.